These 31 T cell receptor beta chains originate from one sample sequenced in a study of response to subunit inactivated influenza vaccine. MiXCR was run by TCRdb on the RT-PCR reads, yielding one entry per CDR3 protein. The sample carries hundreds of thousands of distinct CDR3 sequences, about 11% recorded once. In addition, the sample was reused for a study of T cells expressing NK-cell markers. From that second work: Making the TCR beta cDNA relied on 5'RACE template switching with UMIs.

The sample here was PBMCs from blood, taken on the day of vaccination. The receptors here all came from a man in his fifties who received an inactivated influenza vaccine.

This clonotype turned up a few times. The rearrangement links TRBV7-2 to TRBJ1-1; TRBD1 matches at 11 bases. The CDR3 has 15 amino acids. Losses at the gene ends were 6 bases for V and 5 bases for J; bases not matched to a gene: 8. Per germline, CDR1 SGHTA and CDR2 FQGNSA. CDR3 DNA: TGTGCCAGCAGAACCGGACAGGGGGCGGGTACTGAAGCTTTCTTT. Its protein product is CASRTGQGAGTEAFF.

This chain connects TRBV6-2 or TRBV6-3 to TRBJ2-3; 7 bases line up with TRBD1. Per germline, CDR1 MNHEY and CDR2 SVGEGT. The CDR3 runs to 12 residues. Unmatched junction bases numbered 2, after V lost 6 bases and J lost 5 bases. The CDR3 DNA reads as TGTGCCAGCAGGGCAGGGGGAGATACGCAGTATTTT. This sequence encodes CASRAGGDTQYF.

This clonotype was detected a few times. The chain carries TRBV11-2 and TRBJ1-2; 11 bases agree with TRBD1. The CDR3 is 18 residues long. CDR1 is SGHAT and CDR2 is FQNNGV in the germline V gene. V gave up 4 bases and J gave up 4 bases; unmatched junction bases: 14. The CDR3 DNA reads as TGTGCCAGCAGCTCCCTCCTGAAAACCGGGACAGGGGGCTATGGCTACACCTTC. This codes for CASSSLLKTGTGGYGYTF. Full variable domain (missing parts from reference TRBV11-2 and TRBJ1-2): EAGVAQSPRYKIIEKRQSVAFWCNPISGHATLYWYQQILGQGPKLLIQFQNNGVVDDSQLPKDRFSAERLKGVDSTLKIQPAKLEDSAVYLCASSSLLKTGTGGYGYTFGSGTRLTVV.

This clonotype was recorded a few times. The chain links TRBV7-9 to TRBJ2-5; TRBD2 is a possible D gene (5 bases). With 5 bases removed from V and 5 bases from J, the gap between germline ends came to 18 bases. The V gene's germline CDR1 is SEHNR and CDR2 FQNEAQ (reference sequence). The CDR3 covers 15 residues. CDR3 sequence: CASSPLGVWLETQYF. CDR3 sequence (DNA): TGTGCCAGCAGCCCCCTCGGGGTCTGGCTGGAGACCCAGTACTTC.

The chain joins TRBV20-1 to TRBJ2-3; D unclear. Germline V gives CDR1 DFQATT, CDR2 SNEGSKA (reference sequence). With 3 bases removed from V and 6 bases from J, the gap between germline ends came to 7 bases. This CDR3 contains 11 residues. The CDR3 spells CSASLRDTQYF. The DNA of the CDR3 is TGCAGTGCTAGCCTCCGGGATACGCAGTATTTT.

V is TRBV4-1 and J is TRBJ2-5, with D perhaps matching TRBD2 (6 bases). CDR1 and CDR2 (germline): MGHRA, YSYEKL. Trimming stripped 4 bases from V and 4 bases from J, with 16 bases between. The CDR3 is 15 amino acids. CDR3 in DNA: TGCGCCAGCAGCCCCGCGGGGCCGCCGAGAGAGACCCAGTACTTC. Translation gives CASSPAGPPRETQYF.

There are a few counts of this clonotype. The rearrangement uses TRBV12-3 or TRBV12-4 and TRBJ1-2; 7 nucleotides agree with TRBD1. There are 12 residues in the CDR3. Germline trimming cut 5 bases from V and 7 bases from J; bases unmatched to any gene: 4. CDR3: CASSAQGGGYTF. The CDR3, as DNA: TGTGCCAGCAGTGCTCAGGGGGGTGGCTACACCTTC.

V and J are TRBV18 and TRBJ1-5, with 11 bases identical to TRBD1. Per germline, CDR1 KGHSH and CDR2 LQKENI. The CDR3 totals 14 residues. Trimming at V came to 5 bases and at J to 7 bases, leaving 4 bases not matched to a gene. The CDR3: CASSGQGAEQPQHF. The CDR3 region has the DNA TGTGCCAGCTCAGGACAGGGGGCAGAGCAGCCCCAGCATTTT.

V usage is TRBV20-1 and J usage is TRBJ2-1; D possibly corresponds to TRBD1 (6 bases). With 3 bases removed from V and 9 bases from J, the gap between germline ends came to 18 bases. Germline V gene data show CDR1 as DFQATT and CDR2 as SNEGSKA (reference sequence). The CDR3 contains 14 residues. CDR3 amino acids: CSASRGSIWTEQFF. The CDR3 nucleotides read TGCAGTGCTAGTAGGGGGAGCATTTGGACTGAGCAGTTCTTC.

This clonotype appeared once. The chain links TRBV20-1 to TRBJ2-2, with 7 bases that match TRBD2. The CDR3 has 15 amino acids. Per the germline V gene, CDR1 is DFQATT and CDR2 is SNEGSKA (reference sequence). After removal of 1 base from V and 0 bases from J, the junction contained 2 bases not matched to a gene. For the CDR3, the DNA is TGCAGTGCTAGAGTTACTAGCGCGAACACCGGGGAGCTGTTTTTT. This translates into CSARVTSANTGELFF.

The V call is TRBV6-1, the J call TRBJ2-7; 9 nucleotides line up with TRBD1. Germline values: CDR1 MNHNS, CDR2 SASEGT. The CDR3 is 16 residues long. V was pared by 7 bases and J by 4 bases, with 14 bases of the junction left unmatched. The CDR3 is CASTTYAGTGNYEQYF. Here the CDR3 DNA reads TGTGCCAGCACCACGTACGCCGGGACAGGGAATTACGAGCAGTACTTC.

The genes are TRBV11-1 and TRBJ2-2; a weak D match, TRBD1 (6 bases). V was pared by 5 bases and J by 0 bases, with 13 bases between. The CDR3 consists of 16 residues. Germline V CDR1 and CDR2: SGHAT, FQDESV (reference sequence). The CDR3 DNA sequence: TGTGCCAGCAGCCCCCTCAGGGGCGCGAACACCGGGGAGCTGTTTTTT. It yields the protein CASSPLRGANTGELFF.

CDR3 DNA: TGCAGCGTTGTTCCAGTCGCGGGACTAGCGGATAATGAGCAGTTCTTC. It specifies CSVVPVAGLADNEQFF. The rearrangement joins TRBV29-1 to TRBJ2-1; 11 positions match TRBD2. The CDR3 covers 16 residues. The trim removed 4 bases at V and 7 bases at J, leaving 12 bases unmatched. CDR1 is SQVTM and CDR2 is ANQGSEA in the germline V gene.

The CDR3 region has the DNA TGTGCCAGCAGTGACCACCCCGCCTCCTACAATGAGCAGTTCTTC. Translated, it gives CASSDHPASYNEQFF. The chain uses TRBV6-4 and TRBJ2-1, with D unresolved. Germline V gene data show CDR1 as MRHNA and CDR2 as SNTAGT. This CDR3 has 15 residues. V lost 2 bases and J 0 bases, leaving 8 bases between the germline ends.

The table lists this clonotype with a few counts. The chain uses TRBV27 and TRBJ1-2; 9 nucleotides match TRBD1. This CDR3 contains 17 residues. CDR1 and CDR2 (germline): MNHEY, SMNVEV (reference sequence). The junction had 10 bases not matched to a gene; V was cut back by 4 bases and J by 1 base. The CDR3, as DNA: TGTGCCAGCAGTTCACGCCCAGGGACAGGGCTTAACTATGGCTACACCTTC. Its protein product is CASSSRPGTGLNYGYTF.

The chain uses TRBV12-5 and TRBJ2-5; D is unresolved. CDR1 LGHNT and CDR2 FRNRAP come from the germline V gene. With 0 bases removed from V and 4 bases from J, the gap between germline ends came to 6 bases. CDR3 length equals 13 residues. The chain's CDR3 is CASGLVGTETQYF. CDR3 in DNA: TGTGCTAGTGGTTTGGTGGGAACAGAGACCCAGTACTTC.

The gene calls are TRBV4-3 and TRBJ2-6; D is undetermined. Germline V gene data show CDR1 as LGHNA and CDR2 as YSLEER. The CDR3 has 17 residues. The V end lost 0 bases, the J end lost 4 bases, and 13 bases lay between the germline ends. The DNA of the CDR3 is TGCGCCAGCAGCCAAGATCTACGGGTGTCAGGGGCCAACGTCCTGACTTTC. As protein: CASSQDLRVSGANVLTF.

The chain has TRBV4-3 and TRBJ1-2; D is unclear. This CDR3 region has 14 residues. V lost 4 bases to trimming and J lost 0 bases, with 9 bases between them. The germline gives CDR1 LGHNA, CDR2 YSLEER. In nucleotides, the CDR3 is TGCGCCAGCAGCCCGGCCGCTTCTAACTATGGCTACACCTTC. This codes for CASSPAASNYGYTF.

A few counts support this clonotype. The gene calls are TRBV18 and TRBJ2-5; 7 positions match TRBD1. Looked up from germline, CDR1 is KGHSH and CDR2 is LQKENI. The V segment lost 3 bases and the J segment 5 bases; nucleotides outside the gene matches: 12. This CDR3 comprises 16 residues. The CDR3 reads CASSPPPGQIEETQYF. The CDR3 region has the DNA TGTGCCAGCTCACCGCCTCCGGGACAGATTGAGGAGACCCAGTACTTC.

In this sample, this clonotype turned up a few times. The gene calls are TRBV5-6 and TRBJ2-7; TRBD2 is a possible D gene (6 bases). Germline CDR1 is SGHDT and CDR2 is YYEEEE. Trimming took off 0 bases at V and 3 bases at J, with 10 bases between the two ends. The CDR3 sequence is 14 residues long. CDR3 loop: CASSLGGANYEQYF. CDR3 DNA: TGTGCCAGCAGCTTGGGCGGGGCGAACTACGAGCAGTACTTC.

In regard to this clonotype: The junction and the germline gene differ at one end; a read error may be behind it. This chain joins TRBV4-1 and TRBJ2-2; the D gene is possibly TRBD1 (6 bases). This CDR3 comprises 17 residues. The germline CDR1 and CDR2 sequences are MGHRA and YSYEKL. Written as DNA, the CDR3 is TGCACCAGCAGCCAACATAAAGGACAGCCGAACACCGGGGAGCTGTTTTTT. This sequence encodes CTSSQHKGQPNTGELFF.

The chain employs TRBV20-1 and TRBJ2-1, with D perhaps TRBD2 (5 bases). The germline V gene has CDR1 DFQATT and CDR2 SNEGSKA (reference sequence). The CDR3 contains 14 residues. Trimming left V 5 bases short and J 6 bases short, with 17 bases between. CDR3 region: CSAPSLTSFNEQFF. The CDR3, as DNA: TGCAGTGCTCCGTCCCTCACTAGTTTCAATGAGCAGTTCTTC.

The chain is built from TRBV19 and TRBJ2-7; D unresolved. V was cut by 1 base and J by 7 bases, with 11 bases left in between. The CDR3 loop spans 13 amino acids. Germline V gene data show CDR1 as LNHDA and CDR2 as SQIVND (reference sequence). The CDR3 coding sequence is TGTGCCAGTAGTATAGGATCAAAAGGGGAGCAGTACTTC. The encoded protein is CASSIGSKGEQYF.

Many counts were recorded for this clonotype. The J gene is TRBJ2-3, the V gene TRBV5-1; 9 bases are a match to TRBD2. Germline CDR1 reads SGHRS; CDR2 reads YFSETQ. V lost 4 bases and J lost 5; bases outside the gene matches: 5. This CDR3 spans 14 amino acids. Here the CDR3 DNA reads TGCGCCAGCAGCCAGAGCGGGGGGAGAGATACGCAGTATTTT. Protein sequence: CASSQSGGRDTQYF.

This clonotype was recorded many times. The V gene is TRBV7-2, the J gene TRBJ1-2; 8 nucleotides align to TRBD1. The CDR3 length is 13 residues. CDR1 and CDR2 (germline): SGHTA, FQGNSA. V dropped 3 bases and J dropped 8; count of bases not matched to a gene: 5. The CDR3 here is CASSLGQVAGYTF. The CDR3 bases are TGTGCCAGCAGCTTGGGACAGGTCGCGGGCTACACCTTC. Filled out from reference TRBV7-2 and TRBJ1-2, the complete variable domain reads GAGVSQSPSNKVTEKGKDVELRCDPISGHTALYWYRQSLGQGLEFLIYFQGNSAPDKSGLPSDRFSAERTGGSVSTLTIQRTQQEDSAVYLCASSLGQVAGYTFGSGTRLTVV.

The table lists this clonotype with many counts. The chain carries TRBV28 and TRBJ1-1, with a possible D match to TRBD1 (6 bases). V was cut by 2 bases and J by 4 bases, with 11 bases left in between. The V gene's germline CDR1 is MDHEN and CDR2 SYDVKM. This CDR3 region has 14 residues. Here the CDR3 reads CASSLTGLATEAFF. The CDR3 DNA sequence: TGTGCCAGCAGTTTAACAGGGTTGGCCACTGAAGCTTTCTTT.

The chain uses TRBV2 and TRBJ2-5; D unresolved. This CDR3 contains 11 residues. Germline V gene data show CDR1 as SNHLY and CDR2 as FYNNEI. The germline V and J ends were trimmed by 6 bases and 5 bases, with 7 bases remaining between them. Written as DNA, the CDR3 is TGTGCCAGCAGATATGAGGAGACCCAGTACTTC. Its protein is CASRYEETQYF. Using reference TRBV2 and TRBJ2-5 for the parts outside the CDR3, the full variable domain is EPEVTQTPSHQVTQMGQEVILRCVPISNHLYFYWYRQILGQKVEFLVSFYNNEISEKSEIFDDQFSVERPDGSNFTLKIRSTKLEDSAMYFCASRYEETQYFGPGTRLLVL.

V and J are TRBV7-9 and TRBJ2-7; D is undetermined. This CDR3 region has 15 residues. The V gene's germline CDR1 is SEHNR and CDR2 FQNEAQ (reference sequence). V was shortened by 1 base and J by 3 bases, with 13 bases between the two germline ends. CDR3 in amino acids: CASSLVKAGDYEQYF. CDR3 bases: TGTGCCAGCAGCTTAGTGAAGGCAGGAGACTACGAGCAGTACTTC.

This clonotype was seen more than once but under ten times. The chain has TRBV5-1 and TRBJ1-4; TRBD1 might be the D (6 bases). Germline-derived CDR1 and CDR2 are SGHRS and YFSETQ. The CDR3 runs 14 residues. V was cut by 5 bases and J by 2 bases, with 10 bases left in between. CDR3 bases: TGCGCCAGCAGTTATACAGGGACTAATGAAAAACTGTTTTTT. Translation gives CASSYTGTNEKLFF.

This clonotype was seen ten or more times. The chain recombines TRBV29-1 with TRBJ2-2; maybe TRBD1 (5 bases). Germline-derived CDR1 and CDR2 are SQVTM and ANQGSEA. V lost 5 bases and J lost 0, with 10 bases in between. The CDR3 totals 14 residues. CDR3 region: CSVRDSANTGELFF. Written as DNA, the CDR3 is TGCAGCGTTCGCGACAGCGCGAACACCGGGGAGCTGTTTTTT.

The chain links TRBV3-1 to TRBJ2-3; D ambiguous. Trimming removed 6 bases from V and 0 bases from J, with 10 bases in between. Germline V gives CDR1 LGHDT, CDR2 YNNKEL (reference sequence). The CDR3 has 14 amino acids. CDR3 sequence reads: CASSARPSTDTQYF. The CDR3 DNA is TGTGCCAGCAGTGCTAGACCGAGCACAGATACGCAGTATTTT.